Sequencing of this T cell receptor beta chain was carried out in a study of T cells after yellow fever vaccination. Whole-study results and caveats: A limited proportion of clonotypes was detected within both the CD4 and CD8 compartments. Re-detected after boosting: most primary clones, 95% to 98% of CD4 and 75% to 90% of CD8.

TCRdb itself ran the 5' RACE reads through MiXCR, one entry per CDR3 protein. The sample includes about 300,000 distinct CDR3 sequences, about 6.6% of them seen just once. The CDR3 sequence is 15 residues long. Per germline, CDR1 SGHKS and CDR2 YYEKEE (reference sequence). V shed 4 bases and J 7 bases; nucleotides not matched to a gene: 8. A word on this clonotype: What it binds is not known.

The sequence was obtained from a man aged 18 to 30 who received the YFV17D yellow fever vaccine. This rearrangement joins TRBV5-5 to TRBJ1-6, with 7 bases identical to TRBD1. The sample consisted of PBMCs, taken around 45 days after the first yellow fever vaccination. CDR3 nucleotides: TGTGCCAGCAGCAGTACAGGGGCCTTAAATTCACCCCTCCACTTT. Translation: CASSSTGALNSPLHF.